Shown below are 26 T cell receptor beta chains from a single sample sequenced in a study of EBV T-cell therapy then PD-1 blockade in nasopharyngeal carcinoma. Treatment given: AdE1-LMPpoly-expanded autologous EBV-specific T-cell therapy followed by anti-PD-1 nivolumab. Produced via immunoSEQ multiplex PCR; TCRdb's table is partial and in-frame only. The sample gives more than 20,000 clones, about 79% of which show up once; 20% to 25% is in the top ten. No antigens are known for them. The material sequenced was CD8+ T cells from blood, taken at day -245 from a patient whose treatment included autologous EBV-specific T cells and nivolumab. The receptors come from a man in his forties with nasopharyngeal carcinoma.

The chain links TRBV6-2 or TRBV6-3 to TRBJ2-7; D remains unclear. The CDR3 extends over 14 amino acids. V was trimmed by 2 bases and J by 3 bases, leaving 11 bases between them. The germline CDR1 and CDR2 sequences are MNHEY and SVGEGT. Here the CDR3 reads CASSYELGLYEQYF. In DNA form, the CDR3 reads TGTGCCAGCAGTTACGAGTTAGGTCTCTACGAGCAGTACTTC.

J is TRBJ2-7 and V is TRBV4-3, with 13 bases that match TRBD2. Per germline, CDR1 LGHNA and CDR2 YSLEER. There are 14 residues in the CDR3. Germline trimming cut 4 bases from V and 7 bases from J; bases unmatched to any gene: 4. The CDR3 nucleotides read TGCGCCAGCAGCCCGGGACTAGCGGGGAGGGAGCAGTACTTC. It specifies CASSPGLAGREQYF.

V and J are TRBV12-3 or TRBV12-4 and TRBJ2-7, with D perhaps being TRBD1 or TRBD2 (6 bases each). V shed 3 bases and J shed 5 bases, with 11 bases lying between them. The CDR3 consists of 13 residues. CDR3 loop: CASSFGGPNEQYF. The CDR3 DNA sequence: TGTGCCAGCAGTTTTGGGGGGCCCAACGAGCAGTACTTC.

The chain has TRBV15 and TRBJ2-1; 7 bases align to TRBD1. This CDR3 is built from 16 residues. V lost 0 bases, J lost 0 bases, and 2 bases stayed unmatched. Germline values: CDR1 LNHNV, CDR2 YYDKDF (reference sequence). The CDR3 nucleotides are TGTGCCACCAGCAGAGATTCAGGGGGCTCCTACAATGAGCAGTTCTTC. Translating gives CATSRDSGGSYNEQFF.

This clone showed up just a few times. CDR3 protein: CASRAGTVNTGELFF. CDR3 DNA sequence: TGTGCCAGCAGGGCCGGGACAGTGAACACCGGGGAGCTGTTTTTT. The V call is TRBV7-6, the J call TRBJ2-2; 7 positions agree with TRBD1. Unmatched junction bases numbered 5, after V lost 6 bases and J lost 1 base. CDR3 size: 15 residues. CDR1 is SGHVS, CDR2 FNYEAQ, per germline.

Sample share makes this clone medium-sized. The chain has TRBV5-5 and TRBJ1-2; no firm D call. CDR3 length: 13 amino acids. Looked up from germline, CDR1 is SGHKS and CDR2 is YYEKEE (reference sequence). The V gene lost 3 bases and the J gene lost 4 bases, with 10 bases spanning the gap. As DNA, the CDR3 is TGTGCCAGCAGCTCAGCGGAATTCTATGGCTACACCTTC. Protein product: CASSSAEFYGYTF.

This clone came up a few times. The rearrangement joins TRBV4-1 to TRBJ1-2; 9 positions agree with TRBD1. CDR1 MGHRA and CDR2 YSYEKL come from the germline V gene. CDR3 length equals 16 residues. Trimming at V came to 3 bases and at J to 4 bases, leaving 9 bases not matched to a gene. The CDR3: CASSQGLLDRGYGYTF. DNA of the CDR3: TGCGCCAGCAGCCAGGGACTCCTGGACAGGGGCTATGGCTACACCTTC.

This rearrangement joins TRBV5-6 to TRBJ2-5; D gene unclear. Looked up from germline, CDR1 is SGHDT and CDR2 is YYEEEE. The V end was cut by 2 bases, the J end by 5 bases, with 4 bases between. The CDR3 has 11 amino acids. In nucleotides, the CDR3 is TGTGCCAGCAGCTTCAGTGAGACCCAGTACTTC. Its protein product is CASSFSETQYF. Full variable domain (outside the CDR3, taken from reference TRBV5-6 and TRBJ2-5): DAGVTQSPTHLIKTRGQQVTLRCSPKSGHDTVSWYQQALGQGPQFIFQYYEEEERQRGNFPDRFSGHQFPNYSSELNVNALLLGDSALYLCASSFSETQYFGPGTRLLVL.

The genes are TRBV4-1 and TRBJ2-7; D is undetermined. Deletions cut 4 bases from V and 7 bases from J, with 8 bases between. The CDR3 loop spans 11 amino acids. CDR1 is MGHRA and CDR2 is YSYEKL in the germline V gene. CDR3 DNA sequence: TGCGCCAGCAGCCGATCCGGGGAGCAGTACTTC. It encodes CASSRSGEQYF.

The table lists this clone with a few counts. The J gene is TRBJ2-7, the V gene TRBV2, with D unclear. CDR3 length: 15 amino acids. CDR1 and CDR2 from the germline V gene are SNHLY and FYNNEI. V lost 3 bases and J lost 0, with 12 bases in between. The DNA of the CDR3 is TGTGCCAGCAGTGAGTGGGTCGTCAGCTCCTACGAGCAGTACTTC. Amino acids: CASSEWVVSSYEQYF.

Judged by abundance, this clone is medium-sized. The chain employs TRBV3-1 (or the pseudogene TRBV3-2) and TRBJ1-1; D is unresolved. Germline V gives CDR1 LGHDT, CDR2 YNNKEL (reference sequence). This CDR3 is 16 amino acids long. V was pared by 4 bases and J by 6 bases, with 21 bases between. The CDR3 spells CASSPDLFGSVAEAFF. CDR3 DNA sequence: TGTGCCAGCAGCCCAGATCTTTTCGGGTCCGTCGCTGAAGCTTTCTTT.

V and J are TRBV5-1 and TRBJ1-2; D remains unclear. CDR1 SGHRS and CDR2 YFSETQ come from the germline V gene. With 0 bases removed from V and 6 bases from J, the gap between germline ends came to 15 bases. CDR3 length equals 15 residues. This CDR3 is CASSLESGRAHGYTF. The CDR3 DNA is TGCGCCAGCAGCTTGGAATCTGGGAGGGCCCATGGCTACACCTTC.

The rearrangement joins TRBV4-1 to TRBJ1-2; D is unresolved. Germline CDR1 is MGHRA and CDR2 is YSYEKL. The CDR3 runs 12 residues. V was clipped by 6 bases and J by 8 bases, with 13 bases between them. This chain's CDR3 is CASSSPAGGYTF. The CDR3 nucleotides read TGCGCCAGCAGTTCCCCGGCCGGGGGCTACACCTTC.

The rearrangement joins TRBV6-4 to TRBJ2-1, with 13 bases that match TRBD2. The CDR3 runs to 15 residues. The ends lost 2 bases at V and 8 bases at J; junction bases unmatched: 3. Germline-derived CDR1 and CDR2 are MRHNA and SNTAGT. The CDR3 nucleotides are TGTGCCAGCAGTGACGGGACTAGCGGGGTCGATGAGCAGTTCTTC. This sequence encodes CASSDGTSGVDEQFF.

The V and J genes are TRBV7-2 and TRBJ1-1; a weak D match, TRBD1 (5 bases). The germline V and J ends were trimmed by 4 bases and 8 bases, with 17 bases remaining between them. The germline CDR1 and CDR2 sequences are SGHTA and FQGNSA. The CDR3 covers 14 residues. The CDR3 loop is CASSSLLQVGEAFF. In nucleotides, the CDR3 is TGTGCCAGCAGCTCGCTACTACAGGTTGGGGAAGCTTTCTTT.

This chain uses TRBV4-3 with TRBJ2-3; D ambiguous. Trimming pared 0 bases from V and 1 base from J, leaving 14 bases between. The length of the CDR3 is 17 residues. Looked up from germline, CDR1 is LGHNA and CDR2 is YSLEER. In nucleotides, the CDR3 is TGCGCCAGCAGCCAAGATCCAAGGCATTCCGGCACAGATACGCAGTATTTT. Translating it yields CASSQDPRHSGTDTQYF.

The chain has TRBV7-8 and TRBJ1-1; TRBD1 matches at 9 bases. This CDR3 has 14 amino acids. The germline V gene has CDR1 SGHVS and CDR2 FQNEAQ. The junction had 5 bases not matched to a gene; V was cut back by 6 bases and J by 3 bases. The CDR3 DNA reads TGTGCCAGCAGTCCCGGACAGGGGTACACTGAAGCTTTCTTT. It specifies CASSPGQGYTEAFF. Combining the CDR3 with reference TRBV7-8 and TRBJ1-1 gives the whole variable domain GAGVSQSPRYKVAKRGQDVALRCDPISGHVSLFWYQQALGQGPEFLTYFQNEAQLDKSGLPSDRFFAERPEGSVSTLKIQRTQQEDSAVYLCASSPGQGYTEAFFGQGTRLTVV.

This clone has only one observation. The sample carries other DNA sequences with the same CDR3. The chain's CDR3 is CASSQDPGGSYNEQFF. The CDR3 DNA follows: TGCGCCAGCAGCCAAGATCCCGGGGGGTCCTACAATGAGCAGTTCTTC. The chain uses TRBV4-3 and TRBJ2-1; 7 bases fit TRBD2. Losses at the gene ends were 0 bases for V and 1 base for J; bases not matched to a gene: 3. This CDR3 region has 16 residues. CDR1 and CDR2 (germline): LGHNA, YSLEER.

The chain joins TRBV4-1 to TRBJ2-3, with TRBD1 as a possible D gene (5 bases). CDR3 length: 15 amino acids. V shed 0 bases and J shed 4 bases, with 11 bases lying between them. Germline CDR1 reads MGHRA; CDR2 reads YSYEKL. The CDR3 here is CASSQDPGAPDTQYF. Here the CDR3 DNA reads TGCGCCAGCAGCCAAGATCCTGGGGCCCCAGATACGCAGTATTTT.

The chain is built from TRBV12-3 or TRBV12-4 and TRBJ2-5, with D maybe TRBD2 (6 bases). CDR3 length: 13 residues. Trimming took off 4 bases at V and 5 bases at J, with 11 bases between the two ends. CDR3 sequence reads: CASSSGLWETQYF. CDR3 coding DNA: TGTGCCAGCAGTTCGGGACTTTGGGAGACCCAGTACTTC.

This clone came up once. The chain couples TRBV10-3 to TRBJ2-7; D not resolved. V was clipped by 3 bases and J by 0 bases, with 9 bases between them. Germline V gene data show CDR1 as ENHRY and CDR2 as SYGVKD. The CDR3 is made up of 14 amino acids. The CDR3 DNA sequence: TGTGCCATCAGTGAAATCGGCGTCTCCTACGAGCAGTACTTC. Translating gives CAISEIGVSYEQYF.

This chain uses TRBV6-2 or TRBV6-3 with TRBJ2-7, with TRBD2 identical over 7 bases. The CDR3 extends over 15 amino acids. The V gene end was trimmed by 5 bases and the J gene end by 0 bases; junction bases not matched to a gene: 7. Germline loops: CDR1 MNHEY, CDR2 SVGEGT. The CDR3 DNA is TGTGCCAGCAGTCTCCGGGGGGATGCCTCCTACGAGCAGTACTTC. Encoded protein: CASSLRGDASYEQYF.

The rearrangement uses TRBV6-4 and TRBJ2-7; 9 bases agree with TRBD1. This CDR3 has 14 amino acids. Germline V lookup: CDR1 MRHNA, CDR2 SNTAGT. Germline trimming cut 8 bases from V and 5 bases from J; bases unmatched to any gene: 10. The chain's CDR3 is CASGPGTGKDEQYF. The CDR3 bases are TGTGCCAGCGGTCCCGGGACAGGGAAGGACGAGCAGTACTTC.

This clone is medium-sized by share. The J gene is TRBJ2-7, the V gene TRBV4-3; D is unresolved. The V gene lost 2 bases and the J gene lost 5 bases, with 16 bases spanning the gap. The germline gives CDR1 LGHNA, CDR2 YSLEER. This CDR3 is 15 amino acids long. The CDR3 protein is CASSQLRVPNHEQYF. The CDR3 DNA reads TGCGCCAGCAGCCAACTCAGAGTCCCTAATCACGAGCAGTACTTC.

The chain has TRBV4-3 and TRBJ2-7; D possibly corresponds to TRBD1 (5 bases). Germline CDR1 is LGHNA and CDR2 is YSLEER. V lost 5 bases, J lost 3 bases, and 8 bases lay in between. The CDR3 is 12 residues long. The CDR3 spells CASSSDSYEQYF. In DNA, the CDR3 is TGCGCCAGCAGCAGTGACAGCTACGAGCAGTACTTC.

Here the CDR3 reads CASSPHLGGLYTEAFF. The CDR3 DNA reads as TGCGCCAGCAGCCCCCATCTTGGGGGGCTGTATACTGAAGCTTTCTTT. The rearrangement uses TRBV4-1 and TRBJ1-1, with D possibly TRBD1 on 6 matching bases. The germline V and J ends were trimmed by 4 bases and 5 bases, with 20 bases remaining between them. The CDR3 has 16 residues. Germline V gene sequence: CDR1 MGHRA, CDR2 YSYEKL.